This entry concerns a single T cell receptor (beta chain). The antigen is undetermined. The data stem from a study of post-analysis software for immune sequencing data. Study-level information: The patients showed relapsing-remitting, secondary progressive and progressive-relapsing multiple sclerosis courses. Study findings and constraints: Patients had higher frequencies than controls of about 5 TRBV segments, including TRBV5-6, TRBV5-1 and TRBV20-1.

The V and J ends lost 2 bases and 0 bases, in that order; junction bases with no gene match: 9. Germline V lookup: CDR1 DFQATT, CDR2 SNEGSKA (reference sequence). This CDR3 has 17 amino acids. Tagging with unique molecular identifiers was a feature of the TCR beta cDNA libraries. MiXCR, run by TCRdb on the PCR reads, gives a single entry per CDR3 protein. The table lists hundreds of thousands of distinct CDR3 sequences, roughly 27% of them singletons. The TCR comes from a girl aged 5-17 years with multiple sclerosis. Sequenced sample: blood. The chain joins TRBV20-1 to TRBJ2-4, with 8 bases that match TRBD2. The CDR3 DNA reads TGCAGTGCTAGACAGGATGGCGGGGGGCTAGCCAAAAACATTCAGTACTTC. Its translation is CSARQDGGGLAKNIQYF.